This TCR beta chain was recorded in a study of OX40 agonist ivuxolimab in advanced cancers. Across the study: Across the patients, intravenous ivuxolimab was delivered every 2 weeks at 0.01 to 10 mg/kg. Anti-PD-1, anti-PD-L1 or anti-CTLA-4 therapy given earlier was allowed, and around 40% had some. General observations from the study: Averaged across samples, CD8+ T cells carried more expanded clones than CD4+ did.

Details on this clone: Its antigen is still unknown.

CDR1 is SGHTA and CDR2 is FQGNSA in the germline V gene. V was clipped by 2 bases and J by 5 bases; unmatched bases: 5. The CDR3 is 16 residues long. Clones were sequenced by immunoSEQ multiplex PCR, and TCRdb holds only the in-frame ones, with some missing. The data contain 69,000 or so clones, roughly 84% of them singletons. The sequence was obtained from an adult with an advanced solid tumor such as melanoma, head and neck, liver or kidney cancer. Here the sequenced sample was CD4+ or CD8+ T cells sorted from blood, taken in a trial of the OX40 agonist ivuxolimab. The rearrangement uses TRBV7-2 and TRBJ2-5, with 13 bases matching TRBD2. CDR3 region: CASSLRLAGGGETQYF. The CDR3 DNA reads TGTGCCAGCAGCTTACGACTAGCGGGGGGCGGGGAGACCCAGTACTTC. Together with reference TRBV7-2 and TRBJ2-5, the CDR3 gives the full variable domain: GAGVSQSPSNKVTEKGKDVELRCDPISGHTALYWYRQSLGQGLEFLIYFQGNSAPDKSGLPSDRFSAERTGGSVSTLTIQRTQQEDSAVYLCASSLRLAGGGETQYFGPGTRLLVL.